This T cell receptor beta chain was captured by sequencing in a study of Graves' ophthalmopathy and Graves' hyperthyroidism. Regarding the study as a whole: The model reached around 70% sensitivity and about 73% specificity for predicting ophthalmopathy progression. Also, most clonotypes expanded in the thyroid above 0.001 frequency appeared in blood.

This clonotype was detected only a few times. No antigen is known for it. The study excluded patients with other autoimmune diseases, uncontrolled infections, pregnancy or lactation. V lost 4 bases to trimming and J lost 3 bases, with 13 bases between them. Germline loops: CDR1 LNHDA, CDR2 SQIVND (reference sequence). The CDR3 extends over 14 amino acids. RNA transcripts provided the template for amplifying TCR beta CDR3 regions. Second-round multiplex PCR came after first-round RT-PCR with HTBI primers. TCRdb re-called the multiplex PCR reads with MiXCR, one entry per CDR3 protein. Of 200,000 to 250,000 distinct CDR3 sequences detected, 45% to 55% appear once; the ten largest clones hold approximately 44%.

This receptor was obtained from an adult man with Graves' ophthalmopathy. The specimen sequenced was peripheral blood. The chain has TRBV19 and TRBJ2-7; the D gene is possibly TRBD2 (6 bases). CDR3 sequence reads: CASSSGNPFYEQYF. The CDR3 nucleotides read TGTGCCAGTAGTAGCGGGAACCCTTTCTACGAGCAGTACTTC.